The 32 T cell receptor beta chains below come from one sample, sequenced in a study of blood T cell repertoires in COVID-19. TCRdb's table, derived via immunoSEQ multiplex PCR, lists solely in-frame clones and lacks some. The sample lists fewer than 350,000 clones, 75% to 90% occurring once. The specimen sequenced was PBMCs or T cells enriched from blood (not recorded which). The source of these receptors is a man aged 55 to 70 who had recovered from COVID-19.

The chain is built from TRBV2 and TRBJ2-1, with 10 bases that match TRBD2. Per the germline V gene, CDR1 is SNHLY and CDR2 is FYNNEI. Germline trimming cut 2 bases from V and 3 bases from J; bases unmatched to any gene: 7. The CDR3 loop spans 17 amino acids. CDR3 nucleotides: TGTGCCAGCAGTGAATGGTTACTAGCGGGAAACTACAATGAGCAGTTCTTC. It specifies CASSEWLLAGNYNEQFF.

The rearrangement joins TRBV6-6 to TRBJ1-5; 10 bases line up with TRBD1. V shed 5 bases, J shed 4 bases, and the junction held 8 bases outside the gene matches. The germline gives CDR1 MNHNY, CDR2 SVGAGI (reference sequence). The CDR3 covers 16 residues. The CDR3 loop reads CASSPGQGQKNQPQHF. The CDR3 DNA reads as TGTGCCAGCAGTCCGGGACAGGGGCAAAAGAATCAGCCCCAGCATTTT.

Note on this clone: The sample holds other DNA sequences that translate to the same CDR3. V and J are TRBV5-1 and TRBJ1-1, with TRBD1 matching 8 bases. J gave up 3 bases and V 5 bases, and 6 bases lay outside the gene matches. This CDR3 region has 14 residues. Per the germline V gene, CDR1 is SGHRS and CDR2 is YFSETQ. In DNA, the CDR3 is TGCGCCAGCAGTCTGACAGGGGTAGACACTGAAGCTTTCTTT. Its protein is CASSLTGVDTEAFF.

The rearrangement uses TRBV7-9 and TRBJ2-7; 7 nucleotides match TRBD1. The CDR3 totals 17 residues. Germline V gives CDR1 SEHNR, CDR2 FQNEAQ (reference sequence). With V trimmed by 5 bases and J by 5 bases, 18 bases remained unmatched. Here the CDR3 DNA reads TGTGCCAGCAGCCCCCTTCGCTTCAGGGGGTCATCGGACGAGCAGTACTTC. Translated: CASSPLRFRGSSDEQYF.

Only one count was recorded for this clone. This rearrangement joins TRBV5-1 to TRBJ1-1, with D possibly TRBD1 on 6 matching bases. The germline V gene has CDR1 SGHRS and CDR2 YFSETQ. Trimming stripped 0 bases from V and 0 bases from J, with 12 bases between. This CDR3 has 16 amino acids. This chain's CDR3 is CASSLAVDSMNTEAFF. The CDR3 DNA follows: TGCGCCAGCAGCTTGGCCGTGGACAGTATGAACACTGAAGCTTTCTTT.

V usage is TRBV10-1 and J usage is TRBJ2-1, with TRBD2 matching 9 bases. The junction had 3 bases not matched to a gene; V was cut back by 1 base and J by 2 bases. The CDR3 runs 16 residues. Germline-derived CDR1 and CDR2 are WNHNN and SYGVQD (reference sequence). Written as DNA, the CDR3 is TGCGCCAGCAGTGAGTTGCGGGAGGGCCCCTACAATGAGCAGTTCTTC. Translation gives CASSELREGPYNEQFF.

The chain recombines TRBV9 with TRBJ2-7, with 8 bases that match TRBD2. This CDR3 has 14 residues. Germline values: CDR1 SGDLS, CDR2 YYNGEE. Unmatched junction bases numbered 6, after V lost 3 bases and J lost 4 bases. CDR3 coding DNA: TGTGCCAGCAGCGCGAGGGGCGGGGGGTACGAGCAGTACTTC. Protein sequence: CASSARGGGYEQYF.

CDR3 sequence: CSASEGATSYGYTF. Written as DNA, the CDR3 is TGCAGTGCTAGTGAGGGGGCAACCTCTTATGGCTACACCTTC. The rearrangement uses TRBV20-1 and TRBJ1-2, with 7 positions matching TRBD1. Germline CDR1 is DFQATT and CDR2 is SNEGSKA (reference sequence). This CDR3 spans 14 amino acids. The V segment lost 3 bases and the J segment 5 bases; nucleotides outside the gene matches: 9.

The rearrangement uses TRBV3-1 (or the pseudogene TRBV3-2) and TRBJ2-2; perhaps TRBD1 as D (5 bases). Deletions cut 6 bases from V and 6 bases from J, with 11 bases between. The CDR3 has 13 amino acids. The germline V gene encodes CDR1 LGHDT and CDR2 YNNKEL (reference sequence). The CDR3 spells CASSQGRAGELFF. The CDR3 coding sequence is TGTGCCAGCAGTCAGGGCAGGGCCGGGGAGCTGTTTTTT.

This chain joins TRBV9 and TRBJ2-5, with 8 bases identical to TRBD2. The V segment lost 3 bases and the J segment 0 bases; nucleotides outside the gene matches: 10. The CDR3 is made up of 17 amino acids. From germline, CDR1 is SGDLS and CDR2 YYNGEE. This chain's CDR3 is CASSASRPGGYQETQYF. CDR3 nucleotide sequence: TGTGCCAGCAGCGCATCCCGACCGGGGGGGTACCAAGAGACCCAGTACTTC. The full variable domain, in which reference TRBV9 and TRBJ2-5 provide the parts outside the CDR3, is DSGVTQTPKHLITATGQRVTLRCSPRSGDLSVYWYQQSLDQGLQFLIQYYNGEERAKGNILERFSAQQFPDLHSELNLSSLELGDSALYFCASSASRPGGYQETQYFGPGTRLLVL.

The J gene is TRBJ1-1, the V gene TRBV25-1, with 9 positions matching TRBD1. There are 14 residues in the CDR3. Germline values: CDR1 MGHDK, CDR2 SYGVNS. V lost 10 bases and J lost 8; bases outside the gene matches: 14. The CDR3 region has the DNA TGTGCCACCCGTACCGGGACAGGGATTTCGGAAGCTTTCTTT. Translating it yields CATRTGTGISEAFF. Variable domain in full (rest from reference TRBV25-1 and TRBJ1-1): EADIYQTPRYLVIGTGKKITLECSQTMGHDKMYWYQQDPGMELHLIHYSYGVNSTEKGDLSSESTVSRIRTEHFPLTLESARPSHTSQYLCATRTGTGISEAFFGQGTRLTVV.

The chain has TRBV5-6 and TRBJ1-4; 7 bases are a match to TRBD1. CDR1 is SGHDT, CDR2 YYEEEE, per germline. Trimming took 5 bases from V and 5 from J; bases not matched to a gene: 9. The CDR3 covers 15 residues. The CDR3 coding sequence is TGTGCCAGCAGGAGGATGGGGACAGCGAATGAAAAACTGTTTTTT. As protein: CASRRMGTANEKLFF.

As concerns this clone: Within the sample, other DNA sequences also encode this same CDR3. The V call is TRBV7-9, the J call TRBJ1-2; unclear D gene. From germline, CDR1 is SEHNR and CDR2 FQNEAQ (reference sequence). With 5 bases removed from V and 7 bases from J, the gap between germline ends came to 8 bases. The CDR3 totals 11 residues. Here the CDR3 DNA reads TGTGCCAGCAGCCGAGAGGGTGGCTACACCTTC. Translating gives CASSREGGYTF.

This chain uses TRBV2 with TRBJ2-7, with no clear D. The CDR3 contains 11 residues. Germline V CDR1 and CDR2: SNHLY, FYNNEI. Trimming took off 10 bases at V and 6 bases at J, with 13 bases between the two ends. The CDR3 DNA reads TGTGCCACTCACGGTGATGCCGAGCAGTACTTC. Protein: CATHGDAEQYF.

This chain joins TRBV3-1 (or the pseudogene TRBV3-2) and TRBJ1-6, with D unresolved. In germline, CDR1 is LGHDT, CDR2 YNNKEL (reference sequence). Between the trimmed V and J ends, which lost 1 base and 8 bases, there was a span of 15 bases. CDR3 size: 16 residues. The CDR3: CASSQASGIWDSPLHF. The CDR3 DNA reads as TGTGCCAGCAGCCAAGCGTCGGGGATCTGGGATTCACCCCTCCACTTT.

The chain recombines TRBV5-1 with TRBJ2-5; 7 bases align to TRBD1. The CDR3 consists of 15 residues. Germline CDR1 and CDR2: SGHRS and YFSETQ. Losses at the gene ends were 5 bases for V and 2 bases for J; bases not matched to a gene: 9. CDR3 sequence reads: CASSEGARGQETQYF. CDR3 DNA sequence: TGCGCCAGCAGTGAGGGGGCGCGTGGGCAAGAGACCCAGTACTTC.

The CDR3 here is CASGSRGRQETQYF. The CDR3 coding sequence is TGCGCCAGCGGAAGCAGGGGAAGACAAGAGACCCAGTACTTC. The J gene is TRBJ2-5, the V gene TRBV5-1, with a possible D match to TRBD1 (6 bases). CDR1 is SGHRS and CDR2 is YFSETQ in the germline V gene. Between the trimmed V and J ends, which lost 7 bases and 2 bases, there was a span of 15 bases. The CDR3 runs to 14 residues.

The chain combines TRBV6-5 with TRBJ2-7, with 9 bases identical to TRBD1. Germline V gene lookup returns CDR1 MNHEY and CDR2 SVGAGI. The CDR3 consists of 14 residues. V dropped 6 bases and J dropped 8; count of bases not matched to a gene: 11. CDR3 DNA: TGTGCCAGCAGCCCGGAAGGACAGGGGAACCAGCAGTACTTC. It codes for CASSPEGQGNQQYF.

The chain joins TRBV28 to TRBJ1-1; D is unclear. V dropped 6 bases and J dropped 2 bases, with 16 bases sitting between them. Germline V gene lookup returns CDR1 MDHEN and CDR2 SYDVKM. The CDR3 contains 15 residues. The CDR3 spells CASSRLGALNTEAFF. CDR3 sequence (DNA): TGTGCCAGCAGCCGCCTCGGAGCCCTTAACACTGAAGCTTTCTTT.

V gene TRBV3-1 (or the pseudogene TRBV3-2) combines with J gene TRBJ1-1; maybe TRBD1 (5 bases). Per the germline V gene, CDR1 is LGHDT and CDR2 is YNNKEL (reference sequence). With 1 base removed from V and 6 bases from J, the gap between germline ends came to 15 bases. The CDR3 runs 15 residues. The CDR3 DNA sequence: TGTGCCAGCAGCCAAGCGGGACTGAGGGAGCCTGAAGCTTTCTTT. It specifies CASSQAGLREPEAFF.

J is TRBJ1-2 and V is TRBV11-2; weak D call: TRBD1 (5 bases). The V and J ends lost 5 bases and 2 bases respectively, with 12 bases between them. Germline CDR1 reads SGHAT; CDR2 reads FQNNGV. The CDR3 runs to 14 residues. This CDR3 reads CASSAAGTNYGYTF. In DNA, the CDR3 is TGTGCCAGCAGCGCCGCGGGGACCAACTATGGCTACACCTTC. Full variable domain (missing parts from reference TRBV11-2 and TRBJ1-2): EAGVAQSPRYKIIEKRQSVAFWCNPISGHATLYWYQQILGQGPKLLIQFQNNGVVDDSQLPKDRFSAERLKGVDSTLKIQPAKLEDSAVYLCASSAAGTNYGYTFGSGTRLTVV.

The CDR3 sequence is CASSLETTQETQYF. CDR3 DNA sequence: TGTGCCAGCAGCTTAGAAACAACCCAAGAGACCCAGTACTTC. The gene calls are TRBV7-2 and TRBJ2-5, with D hard to call. Per the germline V gene, CDR1 is SGHTA and CDR2 is FQGNSA. The CDR3 spans 14 residues. Trimming took off 1 base at V and 1 base at J, with 7 bases between the two ends.

The rearrangement joins TRBV5-1 to TRBJ1-5; D may be TRBD1 (6 bases). The CDR3 sequence is 13 residues long. Trimming took off 4 bases at V and 5 bases at J, with 10 bases between the two ends. Germline CDR1 is SGHRS and CDR2 is YFSETQ. The CDR3 DNA sequence: TGCGCCAGCAGCCGGGCAGGGGATCAGCCCCAGCATTTT. It specifies CASSRAGDQPQHF.

This rearrangement joins TRBV7-2 to TRBJ1-5; no clear D. Trimming stripped 1 base from V and 4 bases from J, with 8 bases between. In germline, CDR1 is SGHTA, CDR2 FQGNSA. This CDR3 region has 14 residues. The DNA of the CDR3 is TGTGCCAGCAGCTTAGTCCCCGGGAATCAGCCCCAGCATTTT. Translating it yields CASSLVPGNQPQHF.

This chain joins TRBV19 and TRBJ2-7, with D possibly TRBD2 on 6 matching bases. CDR1 is LNHDA and CDR2 is SQIVND in the germline V gene (reference sequence). V lost 8 bases and J 2 bases, leaving 19 bases between the germline ends. This CDR3 has 15 residues. As DNA, the CDR3 is TGTGCCAGTGGGGAGGCCGGGACCCATACCTACGAGCAGTACTTC. It yields the protein CASGEAGTHTYEQYF. The variable domain in full, with the rest retrieved from reference TRBV19 and TRBJ2-7, is DGGITQSPKYLFRKEGQNVTLSCEQNLNHDAMYWYRQDPGQGLRLIYYSQIVNDFQKGDIAEGYSVSREKKESFPLTVTSAQKNPTAFYLCASGEAGTHTYEQYFGPGTRLTVT.

This clone has just one count. The rearrangement links TRBV19 to TRBJ2-7; 7 bases agree with TRBD1. The germline V gene encodes CDR1 LNHDA and CDR2 SQIVND (reference sequence). The CDR3 covers 14 residues. With V trimmed by 3 bases and J by 1 base, 3 bases remained unmatched. As DNA, the CDR3 is TGTGCCAGTAGTATTGGACAGGAGTCCTACGAGCAGTACTTC. The encoded protein is CASSIGQESYEQYF.

This chain links TRBV7-3 with TRBJ2-2; 9 nucleotides agree with TRBD1. V was clipped by 5 bases and J by 6 bases; unmatched bases: 1. CDR1 and CDR2 (germline): SGHTA, FQGTGA. The CDR3 spans 13 residues. The CDR3 nucleotides are TGTGCCAGCAGCAGACAGGGGGCCGGGGAGCTGTTTTTT. Its translation: CASSRQGAGELFF.

V usage is TRBV24-1 and J usage is TRBJ2-7; the D gene is possibly TRBD1 (6 bases). The V and J ends lost 1 base and 6 bases respectively, with 21 bases between them. The CDR3 length is 17 residues. Germline V gene sequence: CDR1 KGHDR, CDR2 SFDVKD. In nucleotides, the CDR3 is TGTGCCACCAGTGATTTCGCCCCCGGGACAAAATTCCCCGAGCAGTACTTC. Amino acids: CATSDFAPGTKFPEQYF.

The V gene is TRBV5-1, the J gene TRBJ2-7; 11 bases match TRBD2. The CDR3 length is 15 residues. Germline-derived CDR1 and CDR2 are SGHRS and YFSETQ. The trim removed 1 base at V and 3 bases at J, leaving 3 bases unmatched. The CDR3 bases are TGCGCCAGCAGCTTGACCGGGACTAGCGGCTACGAGCAGTACTTC. This encodes CASSLTGTSGYEQYF.

The rearrangement links TRBV6-5 to TRBJ1-5; TRBD1 matches at 11 bases. Looked up from germline, CDR1 is MNHEY and CDR2 is SVGAGI. The CDR3 has 15 residues. Germline trimming cut 6 bases from V and 4 bases from J; bases unmatched to any gene: 5. The CDR3 spells CASRRDRGWNQPQHF. DNA for the CDR3: TGTGCCAGCAGGCGGGACAGGGGGTGGAATCAGCCCCAGCATTTT.

CDR3 DNA sequence: TGCGCCAGCAGCCAAGATGCTTGGGCTAGCACAGATACGCAGTATTTT. It encodes CASSQDAWASTDTQYF. V usage is TRBV4-3 and J usage is TRBJ2-3; no firm D call. From germline, CDR1 is LGHNA and CDR2 YSLEER. V lost 0 bases and J 0 bases, leaving 10 bases between the germline ends. The CDR3 has 16 residues.

This chain links TRBV28 with TRBJ2-7; 9 nucleotides align to TRBD2. CDR3 size: 17 residues. V gave up 6 bases and J gave up 5 bases; unmatched junction bases: 17. CDR1 is MDHEN and CDR2 is SYDVKM in the germline V gene. The DNA of the CDR3 is TGTGCCAGCAGCTCCACTAGGTGGGCGGGAGGGCTCGACGAGCAGTACTTC. Protein product: CASSSTRWAGGLDEQYF.